This TCR beta chain was identified during a study of response to subunit inactivated influenza vaccine. Overall study results and limits: Seasonal influenza vaccination, on each occasion, was suggested by the authors to recruit few new T cells.

As for this clonotype: What it recognizes is unknown.

Germline loops: CDR1 MNHEY, CDR2 SVGAGI. The CDR3 covers 14 residues. Trimming removed 2 bases from V and 1 base from J, with 8 bases in between. TCRdb itself ran the RT-PCR reads through MiXCR, one entry per CDR3 protein. The data hold 300,000 to 350,000 distinct CDR3 sequences, with 20% to 25% observed a single time. The chain has TRBV6-5 and TRBJ2-5; D is perhaps TRBD1 (5 bases). The clonotype was recovered from a man aged 50 to 69 who received an inactivated influenza vaccine. The sample in question was PBMCs from blood, obtained about 20 months after vaccination. The CDR3 DNA sequence: TGTGCCAGCAGTTACCAGGGAACCCAAGAGACCCAGTACTTC. Amino acid sequence: CASSYQGTQETQYF.